One T cell receptor (beta chain) is described in this entry. Its antigen is still unknown. The CDR3 extends over 16 amino acids. After removal of 0 bases from V and 1 base from J, the junction contained 5 bases not matched to a gene. Germline V gene data show CDR1 as DFQATT and CDR2 as SNEGSKA (reference sequence). These data are taken from a study of CD8 T cells in ankylosing spondylitis. Findings and caveats of the study: Some of these motif variants have turned up before, in reports on reactive arthritis synovial fluid and blood. Clones that were linked to disease were CD8+ and were relatively rare in peripheral blood. Characteristic of ankylosing spondylitis blood, it appeared, was a TCR beta motif comprising 7 to 9 highly homologous variants.

One entry per CDR3 protein, called by TCRdb with MiXCR from the 5' RACE reads. The sample has roughly 370,000 distinct CDR3 sequences, more than 20% seen once. V usage is TRBV20-1 and J usage is TRBJ2-3, with 9 bases lining up with TRBD2. The receptor comes from a male donor with ankylosing spondylitis. Sequenced input: blood, either unsorted or a sorted T cell fraction (not recorded which). CDR3 residues: CSARDRREGGTDTQYF. The CDR3 DNA sequence: TGCAGTGCTAGAGATAGGCGGGAGGGGGGCACAGATACGCAGTATTTT.